The clone carrying this T cell receptor beta chain was counted only a few times. Its specificity is not known. Germline CDR1 is LGHNA and CDR2 is YSLEER. The CDR3 is 14 residues long. V was clipped by 2 bases and J by 7 bases; unmatched bases: 4. The data belong to a study of cytomegalovirus exposure and HLA in healthy donors. Study-wide context: Drawn from HLA-typed donors, approximately 85 million unique TCRs were held in an early data release. The study's findings and limits: TRBV6-2, TRBV6-3 and other indistinguishable V segments were excluded.

60 Vbeta and 13 Jbeta primers were used in PCR. Profiling relied on immunoSEQ multiplex PCR, and the TCRdb table lists in-frame clones only, not all of them. The repertoire consists of some 99,000 clones, with 76% occurring once and the leading ten covering 6.5% to 8.5%. The clonotype was recovered from a woman in her forties or fifties in good health and CMV-seropositive. The sequenced sample consisted of PBMCs. V is TRBV4-3 and J is TRBJ1-2; 10 bases match TRBD1. For the CDR3, the DNA is TGCGCCAGCAGCCAACAGACAGGGGGCTCTGGCTACACCTTC. Its protein is CASSQQTGGSGYTF.